Listed below are T cell receptor beta chains from one sample, sequenced in a study of blood T cell repertoires in COVID-19. Some clones are missing from TCRdb's copy, which holds only in-frame ones; the method was immunoSEQ multiplex PCR. Counted here are over 75,000 clones, around 80% occurring once; the ten biggest clones make up approximately 10%. The material sequenced was peripheral blood. Receptors originate from a man between 65 and 85 years old with acute or convalescent COVID-19. Each CDR3 is given with its conserved first and last residue. A D gene is named only where the DNA matches it firmly. Size tells how often a clone was seen (once, few, many) or the class of an expanded clone, and some rows leave it out.

d_call	clone_size	v_call	j_call	cdr3_nt	cdr3_aa
NA	NA	TRBV2	TRBJ1-4	TGTGCCAGCAGTGAAGTGGCAGCGGGGTGGGGACTGTTTTTT	CASSEVAAGWGLFF
NA	few	TRBV28	TRBJ2-7	TGTGCCAGCAGTCCTTGGGGGCGTGGTGGCTACGAGCAGTACTTC	CASSPWGRGGYEQYF
NA	NA	TRBV28	TRBJ1-3	TGTGCCAGCAAGGGGGTCGGAAACACCATATATTTT	CASKGVGNTIYF
TRBD2	NA	TRBV27	TRBJ2-3	TGTGCCAGCAGTTTAGGAGCGGGGGGGCAAGATACGCAGTATTTT	CASSLGAGGQDTQYF
TRBD1	NA	TRBV5-4	TRBJ1-4	TGTGCCAGCAGCTGGGACAGGTCCGGGGAACTGTTTTTT	CASSWDRSGELFF
NA	once	TRBV4-2	TRBJ1-2	TGTGCCAGCAGCCAAGATCCGGGCGGGGCTTATGGCTACACCTTC	CASSQDPGGAYGYTF
TRBD2	few	TRBV19	TRBJ2-3	TGTGCCAGTAGTACAGGAGCGGGGAGCACAGATACGCAGTATTTT	CASSTGAGSTDTQYF
NA	once	TRBV11-2	TRBJ2-5	TGTGCCAGTTCCGGGACTCGGGTGTACTTC	CASSGTRVYF
TRBD1	few	TRBV6-1	TRBJ1-5	TGTGCCAGCAGTGAACAGGGGGCTCAGCCCCAGCATTTT	CASSEQGAQPQHF
TRBD2	NA	TRBV30	TRBJ2-5	TGTGCCTGGAGTGTAGCGGGGGGTTCGGAGACCCAGTACTTC	CAWSVAGGSETQYF
TRBD2	NA	TRBV11-1	TRBJ2-1	TGTGCCAGCAGCGTCGAGAGGACTAGAGGGTTCAATGAGCAGTTCTTC	CASSVERTRGFNEQFF
NA	NA	TRBV11-2	TRBJ2-2	TGTGCCAGCAGCTTCTTCGACAGTGACACCGGGGAGCTGTTTTTT	CASSFFDSDTGELFF
NA	NA	TRBV7-9	TRBJ2-7	TGTGCCAGCAGCTTATTAGCGGAGACCTACGAGCAGTACTTC	CASSLLAETYEQYF
TRBD1	few	TRBV4-2	TRBJ2-5	TGTGCCAGCAGCCAAGATCCGGGACAGGCCCAAGAGACCCAGTACTTC	CASSQDPGQAQETQYF
TRBD2	NA	TRBV2	TRBJ2-3	TGTGCCAGCAGTGCGAGCGGGGGAGATACGCAGTATTTT	CASSASGGDTQYF
TRBD2	NA	TRBV5-4	TRBJ2-1	TGTGCCAGCAGCAGTATAGCGGGGGGTTGGAATGAGCAGTTCTTC	CASSSIAGGWNEQFF
NA	NA	TRBV9	TRBJ1-1	TGTGCCAGCAGCCCCCAGTCGGAAGCTTTCTTT	CASSPQSEAFF
NA	NA	TRBV7-2	TRBJ2-2	TGTGCCAGCTTTAAGGGGCTGCCGAACACCGGGGAGCTGTTTTTT	CASFKGLPNTGELFF
TRBD1	NA	TRBV28	TRBJ1-2	TGTGCCAGCAGGTCTCAGGGGGAGACTGACGGCTACACCTTC	CASRSQGETDGYTF
NA	NA	TRBV6-5	TRBJ1-1	TGTGCCAGTCGAGGAGGGACTGAAGCTTTCTTT	CASRGGTEAFF
TRBD2	NA	TRBV3-1/TRBV3-2	TRBJ2-5	TGTGCCAGCATCGCTTCGGGGGGGCTGAGAGAGACCCAGTACTTC	CASIASGGLRETQYF
NA	few	TRBV7-2	TRBJ2-3	TGTGCCAGCAGCCGGGACACCGTAGATACGCAGTATTTT	CASSRDTVDTQYF
TRBD2	few	TRBV2	TRBJ2-1	TGTGCCAGCAGTCGGACTAGAAGAAATGAGCAGTTCTTC	CASSRTRRNEQFF
NA	NA	TRBV7-9	TRBJ2-5	TGTGCCAGCAGACCCGTGGCGGGACAAGAGACCCAGTACTTC	CASRPVAGQETQYF
TRBD2	NA	TRBV7-6	TRBJ2-3	TGTGCCAGCAGCTTATTCGGGGGGGCGAGCACAGATACGCAGTATTTT	CASSLFGGASTDTQYF
NA	NA	TRBV5-1	TRBJ2-3	TGCGCCAGCAGCCCTACTAGCAAAGATACGCAGTATTTT	CASSPTSKDTQYF
TRBD1	NA	TRBV11-2	TRBJ1-4	TGTGCCAGCAGCCCCCGAGGGGGCGGTAACGAAAAACTGTTTTTT	CASSPRGGGNEKLFF
TRBD1	few	TRBV4-2	TRBJ2-3	TGTGCCAGCAGTTTACCGGGACAGGGATCAGATACGCAGTATTTT	CASSLPGQGSDTQYF
TRBD1	NA	TRBV7-8	TRBJ2-3	TGTGCCAGCAGCTTGGGACAGGGGTTAAGGGATACGCAGTATTTT	CASSLGQGLRDTQYF
NA	NA	TRBV6-1	TRBJ2-1	TGTGCCAGCAGTGTGGAAGCAGAGGCCTCCTACAATGAGCAGTTCTTC	CASSVEAEASYNEQFF
NA	NA	TRBV28	TRBJ1-6	TGTGCCAGCAGTTCGGTCAGGGGTAATTCACCCCTCCACTTT	CASSSVRGNSPLHF